A selection of T cell receptor beta chains follows, all from one sample in a study of breast tumors, draining lymph nodes, adjacent tissues. Via MiXCR, TCRdb re-called the multiplex PCR reads, giving one row per CDR3 protein. The data contain 60,000 to 65,000 distinct CDR3 sequences, roughly 50% of them singletons. Material for sequencing was breast tumor tissue. The receptor set was obtained from a female donor with breast cancer. Some clones in this sample may be carry-over from other donors' samples. The CDR3 runs from the conserved cysteine through the conserved F or W. The D gene is left open where the match is weak. Only some rows state a clone size, as once, few, many or a class for expanded clones.

cdr3_aa cdr3_nt d_call v_call clone_size j_call
CASSAGLAGFEQFF TGCGCCAGCAGCGCTGGACTAGCGGGATTTGAGCAGTTCTTC TRBD2 TRBV5-1 many TRBJ2-1
CASGGQGYEQYF TGTGCCAGCGGCGGACAGGGCTACGAGCAGTACTTC TRBD1 TRBV2 many TRBJ2-7
CASSLAGAHEQYF TGTGCCAGCAGCTTGGCAGGGGCCCACGAGCAGTACTTC NA TRBV5-4 NA TRBJ2-7
CSARDRGTGNTGELFF TGCAGTGCTAGAGATCGGGGGACAGGGAACACCGGGGAGCTGTTTTTT TRBD1 TRBV20-1 NA TRBJ2-2
CSVGAGTQYF TGCAGTGTGGGGGCGGGTACGCAGTATTTT NA TRBV20-1 NA TRBJ2-3
CASSAPGQGYNEQFF TGTGCCAGCAGTGCTCCGGGACAGGGGTACAATGAGCAGTTCTTC TRBD1 TRBV28 many TRBJ2-1
CASEGGRAPTDTQYF TGTGCCAGCGAGGGAGGGAGGGCCCCGACAGATACGCAGTATTTT TRBD2 TRBV25-1 many TRBJ2-3
CASSDTRGRTDTQYF TGCGCCAGCAGCGATACGAGGGGGCGCACAGATACGCAGTATTTT TRBD1 TRBV5-1 NA TRBJ2-3
CASSSTGLAGGSYNEQFF TGTGCCAGCAGCTCTACGGGGCTAGCGGGAGGGAGCTACAATGAGCAGTTCTTC TRBD2 TRBV7-9 many TRBJ2-1
CASMMDSSLINYGYTF TGTGCCAGTATGATGGACAGCAGTCTGATTAACTATGGCTACACCTTC NA TRBV19 NA TRBJ1-2
CSVGIDPHEQYF TGCAGCGTTGGCATCGATCCCCACGAGCAGTACTTC NA TRBV29-1 NA TRBJ2-7
CASSLGLLWGSYEQYF TGTGCCAGCAGCTTGGGGCTTCTCTGGGGTTCCTACGAGCAGTACTTC NA TRBV7-2 NA TRBJ2-7
CASSMDRGGDTQYF TGTGCCAGCAGCATGGACAGGGGGGGAGATACGCAGTATTTT TRBD1 TRBV11-2 NA TRBJ2-3
CASRGRGGTDTQYF TGTGCCAGCAGGGGACGTGGTGGCACAGATACGCAGTATTTT NA TRBV2 NA TRBJ2-3
CASSLGGNSYNSPLHF TGCGCCAGCAGCTTAGGGGGAAATTCCTATAATTCACCCCTCCACTTT NA TRBV5-1 medium-sized TRBJ1-6
CASSLTLPRPGALYSPLHF TGCGCCAGCAGCCTCACCCTACCCCGCCCGGGGGCGCTTTATTCACCCCTCCACTTT NA TRBV5-1 NA TRBJ1-6
CASSPTGEGYSPLHF TGTGCCAGCAGCCCGACGGGGGAAGGATATTCACCCCTCCACTTT NA TRBV6-4 NA TRBJ1-6
CASSWEPMGYNEQFF TGCGCCAGCAGCTGGGAACCTATGGGCTACAATGAGCAGTTCTTC NA TRBV5-1 many TRBJ2-1
CAISDGGLANYGYTF TGTGCCATCAGTGACGGGGGGCTGGCTAACTATGGCTACACCTTC NA TRBV10-3 NA TRBJ1-2
CASSQSAGVGSPLHF TGTGCCAGCAGCCAATCCGCAGGGGTGGGTTCACCCCTCCACTTT NA TRBV4-2 NA TRBJ1-6
CSARTGGTNEKLFF TGCAGTGCTAGGACAGGGGGCACTAATGAAAAACTGTTTTTT TRBD1 TRBV20-1 NA TRBJ1-4
CASSRRLAGVDPTDTQYF TGCGCCAGCAGCCGAAGACTAGCGGGAGTGGACCCTACAGATACGCAGTATTTT TRBD2 TRBV4-3 NA TRBJ2-3
CASSIAPTGWSYEQYF TGTGCCAGCAGCATCGCCCCGACAGGGTGGTCCTACGAGCAGTACTTC TRBD1 TRBV5-8 many TRBJ2-7
CASSFLQGWGNPKNYGYTF TGTGCCAGCAGCTTCCTACAGGGGTGGGGGAACCCAAAAAACTATGGCTACACCTTC TRBD1 TRBV7-2 NA TRBJ1-2
CSARDRGIGYTF TGCAGTGCAAGGGACAGGGGGATTGGCTACACCTTC TRBD1 TRBV20-1 NA TRBJ1-2
CASSLGGRGQETQYF TGTGCTAGCAGCCTCGGGGGCAGGGGGCAAGAGACCCAGTACTTC NA TRBV7-6 NA TRBJ2-5
CASSQTRGVGGETQYF TGTGCCAGCAGTCAAACCCGCGGGGTCGGAGGAGAGACCCAGTACTTC NA TRBV12-3/TRBV12-4 many TRBJ2-5
CSASGDRGLAETQYF TGCAGTGCTAGTGGGGACAGGGGGTTGGCGGAGACCCAGTACTTC TRBD1 TRBV20-1 once TRBJ2-5
CASSQDQGAGEKLFF TGCGCCAGCAGCCAAGATCAGGGGGCCGGTGAAAAACTGTTTTTT TRBD1 TRBV4-1 NA TRBJ1-4
CASSTQGGQPQHF TGTGCCAGTAGTACTCAGGGAGGTCAGCCCCAGCATTTT NA TRBV19 medium-sized TRBJ1-5
CATSRDRERGIEAFF TGTGCCACCAGCAGAGATAGGGAAAGGGGGATTGAAGCTTTCTTT NA TRBV15 many TRBJ1-1
CASSPANQPQHF TGTGCCAGCAGTCCGGCGAATCAGCCCCAGCATTTT NA TRBV12-3/TRBV12-4 many TRBJ1-5
CASSESMGQRIQETQYF TGTGCCAGCAGTGAATCGATGGGACAGCGGATTCAAGAGACCCAGTACTTC TRBD1 TRBV6-1 NA TRBJ2-5
CASSDRGEPQHF TGTGCCAGCAGTGACAGGGGTGAGCCCCAGCATTTT TRBD1 TRBV12-3/TRBV12-4 NA TRBJ1-5
CASSLEQGWDEKLFF TGTGCCAGCAGCTTGGAACAGGGGTGGGACGAAAAACTGTTTTTT TRBD1 TRBV5-8 few TRBJ1-4
CASSWSGEADTQYF TGTGCCAGCAGCTGGTCGGGGGAGGCAGATACGCAGTATTTT NA TRBV5-8 many TRBJ2-3
CAWREGGEGSPLHF TGTGCCTGGAGAGAGGGAGGGGAAGGATCACCCCTCCACTTT NA TRBV30 NA TRBJ1-6
CASSYTGTWGETQYF TGTGCCAGCAGCTATACAGGGACTTGGGGAGAGACCCAGTACTTC NA TRBV7-2 many TRBJ2-5
CASSLGVLSNSPLHF TGTGCCAGCAGCTTAGGGGTATTATCCAATTCACCCCTCCACTTT NA TRBV7-9 NA TRBJ1-6
CASSLLRVDEQFF TGTGCCAGCAGTTTACTGAGGGTCGATGAGCAGTTCTTC NA TRBV28 NA TRBJ2-1
CASSEGQGTGELFF TGTGCCAGCAGTGAGGGCCAGGGGACCGGGGAGCTGTTTTTT NA TRBV2 NA TRBJ2-2
CASSPDRYNEQFF TGTGCCAGCTCACCGGACAGATACAATGAGCAGTTCTTC NA TRBV18 many TRBJ2-1
CSVQGEREQYF TGCAGCGTGCAGGGGGAGAGGGAGCAGTACTTC TRBD1 TRBV29-1 NA TRBJ2-7
CSAQGDSSIKGYTF TGCAGTGCTCAAGGGGACAGTTCTATTAAGGGCTACACCTTC TRBD1 TRBV20-1 once TRBJ1-2
CASSTYRDNGYTF TGTGCCAGCAGCACCTACAGGGACAATGGCTACACCTTC NA TRBV7-2 many TRBJ1-2
CASSLVGQGAGYTF TGTGCCAGCAGCTTGGTGGGGCAGGGGGCAGGCTACACCTTC TRBD1 TRBV5-6 NA TRBJ1-2
CAWRSEASYEQYF TGTGCCTGGAGGTCGGAGGCCTCCTACGAGCAGTACTTC NA TRBV30 NA TRBJ2-7
CASSLMGGVTEAFF TGTGCCAGCAGCTTGATGGGGGGGGTTACTGAAGCTTTCTTT NA TRBV5-4 NA TRBJ1-1